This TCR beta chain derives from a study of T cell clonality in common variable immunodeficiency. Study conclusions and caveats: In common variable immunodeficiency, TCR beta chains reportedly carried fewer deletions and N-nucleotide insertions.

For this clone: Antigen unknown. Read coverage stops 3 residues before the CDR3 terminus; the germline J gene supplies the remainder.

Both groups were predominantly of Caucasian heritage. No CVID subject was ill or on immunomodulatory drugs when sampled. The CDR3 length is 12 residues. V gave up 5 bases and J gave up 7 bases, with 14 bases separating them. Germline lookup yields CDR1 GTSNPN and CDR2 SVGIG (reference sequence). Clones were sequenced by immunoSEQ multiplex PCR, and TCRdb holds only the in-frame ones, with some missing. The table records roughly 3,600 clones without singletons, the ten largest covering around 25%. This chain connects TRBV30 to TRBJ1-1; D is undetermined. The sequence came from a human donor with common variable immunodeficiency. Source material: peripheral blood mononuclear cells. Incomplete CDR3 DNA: TGTGCCTGGGAAAGGCCCTCTCTTGAA. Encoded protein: CAWERPSLE. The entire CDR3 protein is CAWERPSLEAFF.